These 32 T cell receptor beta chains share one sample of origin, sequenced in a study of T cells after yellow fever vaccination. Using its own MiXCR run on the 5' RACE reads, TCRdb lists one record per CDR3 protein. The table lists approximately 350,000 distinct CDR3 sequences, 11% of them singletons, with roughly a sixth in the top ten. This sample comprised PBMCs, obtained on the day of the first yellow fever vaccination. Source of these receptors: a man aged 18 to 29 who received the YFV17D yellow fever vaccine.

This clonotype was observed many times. CDR3 region: CASSQGARGGEKLFF. The CDR3 coding sequence is TGTGCCAGCAGCCAAGGGGCTCGGGGAGGCGAAAAACTGTTTTTT. V gene TRBV14 combines with J gene TRBJ1-4, with D unclear. The CDR3 runs to 15 residues. The V gene's germline CDR1 is SGHDN and CDR2 FVKESK. Between the trimmed V and J ends, which lost 1 base and 8 bases, there was a span of 14 bases.

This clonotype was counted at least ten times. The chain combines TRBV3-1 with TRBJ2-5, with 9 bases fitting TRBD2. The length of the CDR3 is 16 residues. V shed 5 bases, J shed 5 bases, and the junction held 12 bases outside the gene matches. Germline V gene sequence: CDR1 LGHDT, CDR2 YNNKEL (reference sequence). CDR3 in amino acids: CASSSDPGTSSETQYF. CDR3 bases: TGTGCCAGCAGCTCCGATCCGGGGACTAGCTCGGAGACCCAGTACTTC.

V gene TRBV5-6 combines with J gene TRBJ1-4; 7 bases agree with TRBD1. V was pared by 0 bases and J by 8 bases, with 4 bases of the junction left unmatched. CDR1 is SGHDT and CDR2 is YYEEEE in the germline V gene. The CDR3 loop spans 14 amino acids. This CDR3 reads CASSLGQGWEKLFF. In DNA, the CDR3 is TGTGCCAGCAGCTTGGGACAGGGCTGGGAAAAACTGTTTTTT.

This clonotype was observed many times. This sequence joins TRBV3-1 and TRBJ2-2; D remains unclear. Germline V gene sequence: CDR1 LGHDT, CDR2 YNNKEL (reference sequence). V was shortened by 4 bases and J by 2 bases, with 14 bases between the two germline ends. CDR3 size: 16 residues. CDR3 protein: CASSLGEVTNTGELFF. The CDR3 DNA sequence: TGTGCCAGCAGCCTCGGTGAGGTCACAAACACCGGGGAGCTGTTTTTT.

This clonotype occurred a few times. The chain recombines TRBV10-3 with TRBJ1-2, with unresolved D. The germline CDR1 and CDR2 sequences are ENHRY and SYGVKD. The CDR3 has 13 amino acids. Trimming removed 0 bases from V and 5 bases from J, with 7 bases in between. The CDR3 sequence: CAISESREYGYTF. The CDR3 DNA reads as TGTGCCATCAGTGAGTCTCGGGAATATGGCTACACCTTC.

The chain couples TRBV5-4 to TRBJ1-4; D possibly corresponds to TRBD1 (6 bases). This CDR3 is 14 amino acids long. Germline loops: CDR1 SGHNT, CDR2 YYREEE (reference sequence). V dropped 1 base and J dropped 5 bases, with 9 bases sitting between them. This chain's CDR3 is CASSLYRENEKLFF. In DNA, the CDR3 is TGTGCCAGCAGCTTGTACAGGGAAAATGAAAAACTGTTTTTT. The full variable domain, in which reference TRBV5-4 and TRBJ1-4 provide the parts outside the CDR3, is ETGVTQSPTHLIKTRGQQVTLRCSSQSGHNTVSWYQQALGQGPQFIFQYYREEENGRGNFPPRFSGLQFPNYSSELNVNALELDDSALYLCASSLYRENEKLFFGSGTQLSVL.

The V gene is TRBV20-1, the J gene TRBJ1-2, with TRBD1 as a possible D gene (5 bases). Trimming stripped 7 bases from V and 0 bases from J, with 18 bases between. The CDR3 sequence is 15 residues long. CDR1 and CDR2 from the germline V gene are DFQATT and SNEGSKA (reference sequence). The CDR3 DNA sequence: TGCAGTGTTGCCTCGCGGGGCTCTTCTAACTATGGCTACACCTTC. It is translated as CSVASRGSSNYGYTF.

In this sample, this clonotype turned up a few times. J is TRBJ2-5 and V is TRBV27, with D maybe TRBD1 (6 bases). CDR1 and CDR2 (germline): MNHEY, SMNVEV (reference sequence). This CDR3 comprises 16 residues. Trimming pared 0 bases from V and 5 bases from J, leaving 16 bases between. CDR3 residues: CASSLSIGVQGETQYF. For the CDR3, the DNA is TGTGCCAGCAGTTTATCGATCGGGGTCCAGGGGGAGACCCAGTACTTC.

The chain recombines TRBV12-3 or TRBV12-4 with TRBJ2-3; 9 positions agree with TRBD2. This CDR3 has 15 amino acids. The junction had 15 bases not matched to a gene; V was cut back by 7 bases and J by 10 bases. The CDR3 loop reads CASTLVGASGAAQYF. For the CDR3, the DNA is TGTGCCAGCACCCTGGTCGGGGCTAGCGGGGCGGCGCAGTATTTT.

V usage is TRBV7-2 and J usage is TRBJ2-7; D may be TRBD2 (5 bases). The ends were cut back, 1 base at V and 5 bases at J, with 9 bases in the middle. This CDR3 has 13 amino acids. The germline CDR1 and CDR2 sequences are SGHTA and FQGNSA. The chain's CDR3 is CASSLEAENEQYV. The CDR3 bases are TGTGCCAGCAGCTTAGAAGCGGAAAACGAGCAGTACGTC.

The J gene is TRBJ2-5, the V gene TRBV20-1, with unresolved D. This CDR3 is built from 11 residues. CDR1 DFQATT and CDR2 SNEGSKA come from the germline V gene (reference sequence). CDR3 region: CSSAAQETQYF. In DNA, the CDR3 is TGCAGCTCGGCGGCCCAAGAGACCCAGTACTTC.

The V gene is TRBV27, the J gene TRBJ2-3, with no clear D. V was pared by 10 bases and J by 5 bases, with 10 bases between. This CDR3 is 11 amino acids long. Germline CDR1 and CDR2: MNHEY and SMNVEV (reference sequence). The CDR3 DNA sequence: TGTGCCACTATTAGTGGAGATACGCAGTATTTT. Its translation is CATISGDTQYF.

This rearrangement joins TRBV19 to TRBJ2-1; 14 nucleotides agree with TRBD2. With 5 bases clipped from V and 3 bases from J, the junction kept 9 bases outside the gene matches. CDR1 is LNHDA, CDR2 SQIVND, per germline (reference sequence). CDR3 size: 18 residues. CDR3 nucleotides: TGTGCCAGTAGTCCCCTGGGACTAGCGGGGGTGTACTACAATGAGCAGTTCTTC. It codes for CASSPLGLAGVYYNEQFF. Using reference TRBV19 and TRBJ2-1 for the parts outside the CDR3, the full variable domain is DGGITQSPKYLFRKEGQNVTLSCEQNLNHDAMYWYRQDPGQGLRLIYYSQIVNDFQKGDIAEGYSVSREKKESFPLTVTSAQKNPTAFYLCASSPLGLAGVYYNEQFFGPGTRLTVL.

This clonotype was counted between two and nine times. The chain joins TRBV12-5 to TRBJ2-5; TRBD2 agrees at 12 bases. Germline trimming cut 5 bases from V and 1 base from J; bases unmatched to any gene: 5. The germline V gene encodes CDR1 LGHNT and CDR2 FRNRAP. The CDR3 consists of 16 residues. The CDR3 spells CASGPGLAGTQETQYF. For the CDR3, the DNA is TGTGCTAGTGGTCCCGGACTAGCGGGGACCCAAGAGACCCAGTACTTC.

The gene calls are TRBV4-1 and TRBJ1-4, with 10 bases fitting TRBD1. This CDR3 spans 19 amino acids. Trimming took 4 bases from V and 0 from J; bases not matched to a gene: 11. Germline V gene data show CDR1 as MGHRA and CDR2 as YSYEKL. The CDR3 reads CASSPWRTGGFATNEKLFF. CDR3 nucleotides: TGCGCCAGCAGCCCCTGGAGGACAGGGGGATTTGCAACTAATGAAAAACTGTTTTTT.

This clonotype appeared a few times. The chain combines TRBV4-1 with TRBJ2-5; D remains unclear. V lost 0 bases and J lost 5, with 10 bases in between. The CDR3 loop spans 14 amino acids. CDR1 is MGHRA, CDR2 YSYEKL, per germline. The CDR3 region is CASSQDRLRETQYF. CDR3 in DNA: TGCGCCAGCAGCCAAGATCGACTCCGCGAGACCCAGTACTTC.

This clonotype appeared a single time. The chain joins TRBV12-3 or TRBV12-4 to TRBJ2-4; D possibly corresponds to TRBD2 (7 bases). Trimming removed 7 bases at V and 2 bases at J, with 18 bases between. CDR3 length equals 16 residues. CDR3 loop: CASTPRGGGTKNIQYF. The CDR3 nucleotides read TGTGCCAGCACCCCTAGAGGCGGGGGCACCAAAAACATTCAGTACTTC.

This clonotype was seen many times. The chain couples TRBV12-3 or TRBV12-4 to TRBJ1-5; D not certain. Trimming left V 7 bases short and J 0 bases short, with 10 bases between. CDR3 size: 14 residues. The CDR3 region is CASTNINSNQPQHF. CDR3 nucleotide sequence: TGTGCCAGCACCAACATCAATAGCAATCAGCCCCAGCATTTT.

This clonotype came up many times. The DNA of the CDR3 is TGTGCCATCAGTGAGGGCCGGGACAGGTACAGCTCCTACGAGCAGTACTTC. Amino acid sequence: CAISEGRDRYSSYEQYF. The rearrangement uses TRBV10-3 and TRBJ2-7, with TRBD1 matching 8 bases. The J segment lost 0 bases and the V segment lost 2 bases, leaving 9 bases of the junction unmatched. This CDR3 contains 17 residues. Looked up from germline, CDR1 is ENHRY and CDR2 is SYGVKD.

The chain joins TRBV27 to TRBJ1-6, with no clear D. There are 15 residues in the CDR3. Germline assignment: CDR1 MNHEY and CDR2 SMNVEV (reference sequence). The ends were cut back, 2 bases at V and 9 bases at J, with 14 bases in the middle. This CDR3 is CASSLDPGRSSPLHF. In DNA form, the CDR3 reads TGTGCCAGCAGTTTAGATCCGGGCAGGAGTTCACCCCTCCACTTT.

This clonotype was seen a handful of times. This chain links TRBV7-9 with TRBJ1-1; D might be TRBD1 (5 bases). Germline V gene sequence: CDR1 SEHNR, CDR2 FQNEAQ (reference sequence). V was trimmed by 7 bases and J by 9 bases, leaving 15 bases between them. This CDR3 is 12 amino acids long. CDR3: CASKGEITQAFF. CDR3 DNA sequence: TGTGCCAGCAAAGGGGAGATAACACAAGCTTTCTTT.

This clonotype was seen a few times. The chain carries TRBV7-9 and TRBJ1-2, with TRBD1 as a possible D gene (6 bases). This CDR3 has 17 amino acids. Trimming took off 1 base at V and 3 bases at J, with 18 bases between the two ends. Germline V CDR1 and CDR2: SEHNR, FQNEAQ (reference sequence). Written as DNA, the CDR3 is TGTGCCAGCAGCTTAGTTAAGATACAGGGCGAGGACTATGGCTACACCTTC. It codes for CASSLVKIQGEDYGYTF.

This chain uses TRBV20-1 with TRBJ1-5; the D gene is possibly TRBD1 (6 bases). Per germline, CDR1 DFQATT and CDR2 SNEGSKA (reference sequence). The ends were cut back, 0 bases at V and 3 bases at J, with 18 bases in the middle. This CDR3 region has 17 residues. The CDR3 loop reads CSARDRVGTQVNQPQHF. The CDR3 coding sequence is TGCAGTGCTAGAGATCGAGTTGGGACACAGGTCAATCAGCCCCAGCATTTT.

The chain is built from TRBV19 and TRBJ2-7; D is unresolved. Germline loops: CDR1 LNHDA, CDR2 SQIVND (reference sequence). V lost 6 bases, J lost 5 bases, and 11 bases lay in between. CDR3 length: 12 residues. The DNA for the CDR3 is TGTGCCAGTAGAAAAGGGTGTAACGAGCAGTACGTC. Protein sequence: CASRKGCNEQYV.

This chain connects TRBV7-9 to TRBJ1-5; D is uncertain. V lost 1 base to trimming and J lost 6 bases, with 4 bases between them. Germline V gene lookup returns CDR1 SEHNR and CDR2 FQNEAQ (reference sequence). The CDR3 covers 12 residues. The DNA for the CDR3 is TGTGCCAGCAGCTTAGATCGTCAGCCCCAGCATTTT. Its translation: CASSLDRQPQHF.

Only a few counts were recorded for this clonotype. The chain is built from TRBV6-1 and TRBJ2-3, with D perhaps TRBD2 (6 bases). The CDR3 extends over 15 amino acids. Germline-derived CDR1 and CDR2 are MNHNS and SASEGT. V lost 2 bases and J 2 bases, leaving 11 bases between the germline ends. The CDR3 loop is CASSENGRDTDTQYF. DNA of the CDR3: TGTGCCAGCAGTGAAAACGGGCGGGACACAGATACGCAGTATTTT.

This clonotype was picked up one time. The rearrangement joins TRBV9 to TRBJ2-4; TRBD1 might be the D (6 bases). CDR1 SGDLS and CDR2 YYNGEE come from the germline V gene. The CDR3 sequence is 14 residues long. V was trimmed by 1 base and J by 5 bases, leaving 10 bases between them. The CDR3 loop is CASSVTGLENIQYF. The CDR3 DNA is TGTGCCAGCAGCGTAACAGGGTTGGAAAACATTCAGTACTTC.

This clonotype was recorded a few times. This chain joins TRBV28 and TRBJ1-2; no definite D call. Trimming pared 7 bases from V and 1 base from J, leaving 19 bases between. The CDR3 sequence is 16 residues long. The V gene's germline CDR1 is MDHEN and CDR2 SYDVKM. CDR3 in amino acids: CASIPTTSLDNYGYTF. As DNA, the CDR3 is TGTGCCAGCATCCCCACTACGAGCCTGGATAACTATGGCTACACCTTC.

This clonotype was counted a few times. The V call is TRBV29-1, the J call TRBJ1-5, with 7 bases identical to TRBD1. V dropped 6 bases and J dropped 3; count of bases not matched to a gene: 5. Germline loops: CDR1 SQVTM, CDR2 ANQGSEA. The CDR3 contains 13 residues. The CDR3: CSVETGINQPQHF. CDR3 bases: TGCAGCGTCGAGACAGGGATCAATCAGCCCCAGCATTTT.

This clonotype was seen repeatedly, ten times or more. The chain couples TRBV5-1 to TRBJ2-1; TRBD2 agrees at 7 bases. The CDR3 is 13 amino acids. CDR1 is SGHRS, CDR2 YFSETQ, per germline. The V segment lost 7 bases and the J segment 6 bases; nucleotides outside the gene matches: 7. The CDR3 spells CASSGLAGNEQFF. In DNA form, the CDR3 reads TGCGCCAGCTCGGGCTTAGCGGGCAATGAGCAGTTCTTC.

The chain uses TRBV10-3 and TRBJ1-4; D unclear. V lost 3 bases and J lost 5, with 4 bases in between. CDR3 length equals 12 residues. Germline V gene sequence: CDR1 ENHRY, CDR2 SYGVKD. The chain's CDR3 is CAISDRNEKLFF. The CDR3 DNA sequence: TGTGCCATCAGTGACAGAAATGAAAAACTGTTTTTT.

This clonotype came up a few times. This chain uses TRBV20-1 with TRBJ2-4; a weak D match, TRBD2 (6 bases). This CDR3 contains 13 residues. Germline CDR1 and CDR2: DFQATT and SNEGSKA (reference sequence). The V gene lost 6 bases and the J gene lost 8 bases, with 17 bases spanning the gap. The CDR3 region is CSAPSWEVDIQYF. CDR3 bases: TGCAGTGCCCCCTCGTGGGAGGTAGACATTCAGTACTTC.